Listed below are T cell receptor beta chains from one sample, sequenced in a study of identical twins. TCRdb recomputed calls from the 5' RACE reads with MiXCR, one row per CDR3 protein. The sample consists of 500,000 to 650,000 distinct CDR3 sequences, roughly 7.2% of them appearing once. This sample was also put to use in a study of yellow fever vaccine responses in identical twins.

The sequenced material came from PBMCs. The source is a woman younger than 30 in good health. Both conserved end residues are part of each CDR3. A D gene is named only where the DNA matches it firmly.

TRBJ2-5 | TRBV14 | . | CASQNGQSLGETQYF
TRBJ2-4 | TRBV10-3 | TRBD1 | CAIAGTEYIQYF
TRBJ2-1 | TRBV20-1 | TRBD2 | CSARQDTSDYNEQFF
TRBJ2-1 | TRBV5-1 | . | CASRPGTSEQFF
TRBJ1-1 | TRBV11-2 | TRBD1 | CASSLTGGVNTEAFF
TRBJ2-1 | TRBV12-3/TRBV12-4 | TRBD2 | CASRAGTSGDNEQFF
TRBJ1-1 | TRBV14 | . | CASSQGAMRPNLLMVNTEAFF
TRBJ2-3 | TRBV28 | TRBD2 | CASSDGTRITDTQYF
TRBJ2-7 | TRBV12-3/TRBV12-4 | . | CASSSYTGEQYF
TRBJ1-4 | TRBV11-2 | TRBD1 | CASSLTGGVEKLFF
TRBJ1-5 | TRBV10-3 | TRBD1 | CAISSGTGNQPQHF
TRBJ2-1 | TRBV4-1 | TRBD2 | CASRPGLAGLLSYNEQFF
TRBJ2-5 | TRBV3-1 | . | CASSQGGGVETQYF
TRBJ2-1 | TRBV5-1 | TRBD1 | CASRSQDRGNNEQFF
TRBJ2-7 | TRBV5-1 | TRBD1 | CASSLGQAAYEQYF
TRBJ2-4 | TRBV4-1 | . | CASSQGGPTNIQYF
TRBJ2-5 | TRBV7-9 | . | CASSPRGVPPKETQYF
TRBJ1-1 | TRBV5-8 | . | CASSSGVLGNTEAFF
TRBJ2-7 | TRBV19 | . | CASSISPGLHYEQYF
TRBJ2-3 | TRBV12-3/TRBV12-4 | TRBD1 | CASEEDRAGTDTQYF
TRBJ2-7 | TRBV5-1 | TRBD2 | CASSLTKAGGPAYEQYF
TRBJ1-1 | TRBV9 | . | CASSPRPAEAFF
TRBJ1-4 | TRBV15 | TRBD1 | CATRERTGGNEKLFF
TRBJ2-4 | TRBV12-3/TRBV12-4 | . | CATQGSGDFKNIQYF
TRBJ2-2 | TRBV3-1 | TRBD1 | CASSKGGANTGELFF
TRBJ1-1 | TRBV24-1 | . | CATSDPNIRDKAFF
TRBJ1-2 | TRBV4-1 | . | CASSDQMGSGYGYTF
TRBJ1-1 | TRBV3-1 | . | CASSMSGGTFF
TRBJ2-5 | TRBV10-3 | . | CAISVRGGETQYF
TRBJ2-7 | TRBV20-1 | . | CSASTPPWGEREQYF
TRBJ1-5 | TRBV6-1 | . | CASSESGGGNQPQHF
TRBJ2-1 | TRBV5-4 | . | CASSLVSGFRVDEQFF
TRBJ1-6 | TRBV6-5 | TRBD1 | CASSYGQGTSPLHF
TRBJ1-6 | TRBV5-5 | . | CASSLWDGHNSPLHF
TRBJ1-4 | TRBV12-3/TRBV12-4 | TRBD1 | CASSLAPGQGDEKLFF
TRBJ1-1 | TRBV2 | . | CASSDEPNTEAFF
TRBJ2-5 | TRBV7-9 | . | CASSRDTYQETQYF
TRBJ2-5 | TRBV24-1 | . | CATSDLNVAAQETQYF
TRBJ2-1 | TRBV7-3 | TRBD2 | CASSAVATSGRNEQFF
TRBJ1-2 | TRBV6-1 | . | CASSEEPKTHGYTF
TRBJ1-1 | TRBV4-1 | TRBD1 | CASSQTSTGAGTEAFF
TRBJ1-2 | TRBV29-1 | . | CSVREGEGYTF
TRBJ2-1 | TRBV11-2 | . | CASSPLGGVQFF